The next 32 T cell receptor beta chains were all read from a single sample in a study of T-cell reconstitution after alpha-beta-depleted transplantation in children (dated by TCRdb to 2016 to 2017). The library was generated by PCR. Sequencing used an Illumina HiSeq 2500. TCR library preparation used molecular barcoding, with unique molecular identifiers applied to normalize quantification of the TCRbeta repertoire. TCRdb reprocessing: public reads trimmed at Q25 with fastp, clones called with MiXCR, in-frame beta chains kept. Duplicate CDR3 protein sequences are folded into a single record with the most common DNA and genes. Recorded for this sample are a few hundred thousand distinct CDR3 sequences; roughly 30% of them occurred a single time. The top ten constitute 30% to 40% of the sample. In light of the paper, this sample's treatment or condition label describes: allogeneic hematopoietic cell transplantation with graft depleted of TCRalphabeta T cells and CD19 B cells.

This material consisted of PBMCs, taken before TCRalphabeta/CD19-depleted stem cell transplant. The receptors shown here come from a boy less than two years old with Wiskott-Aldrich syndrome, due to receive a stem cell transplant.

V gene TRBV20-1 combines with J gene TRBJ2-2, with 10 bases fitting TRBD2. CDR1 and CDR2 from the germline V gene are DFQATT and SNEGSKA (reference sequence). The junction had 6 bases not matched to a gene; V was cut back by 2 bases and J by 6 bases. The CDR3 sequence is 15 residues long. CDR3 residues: CSARLAGVGSGELFF. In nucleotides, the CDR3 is TGCAGTGCTAGACTAGCGGGAGTGGGCTCCGGGGAGCTGTTTTTT.

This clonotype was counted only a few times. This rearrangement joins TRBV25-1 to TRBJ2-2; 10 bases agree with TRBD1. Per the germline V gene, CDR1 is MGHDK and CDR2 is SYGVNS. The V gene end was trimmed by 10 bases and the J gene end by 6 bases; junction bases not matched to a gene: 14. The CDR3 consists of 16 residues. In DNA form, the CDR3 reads TGTGCCACCTCTCAAGGGACAGGGGTTCGCGCCGGGGAGCTGTTTTTT. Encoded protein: CATSQGTGVRAGELFF.

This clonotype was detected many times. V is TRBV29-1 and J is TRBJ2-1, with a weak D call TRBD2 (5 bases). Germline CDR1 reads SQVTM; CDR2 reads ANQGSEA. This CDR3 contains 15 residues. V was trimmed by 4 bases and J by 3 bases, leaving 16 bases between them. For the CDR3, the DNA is TGCAGCGTTGCCGTTTCGTTTGGACTCTACAATGAGCAGTTCTTC. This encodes CSVAVSFGLYNEQFF.

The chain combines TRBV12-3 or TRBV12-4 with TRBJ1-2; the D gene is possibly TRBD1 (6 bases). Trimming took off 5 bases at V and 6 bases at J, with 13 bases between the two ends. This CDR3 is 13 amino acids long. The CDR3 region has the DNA TGTGCCAGCAGTACTGACAGGCATGATGGCTACACCTTC. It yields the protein CASSTDRHDGYTF.

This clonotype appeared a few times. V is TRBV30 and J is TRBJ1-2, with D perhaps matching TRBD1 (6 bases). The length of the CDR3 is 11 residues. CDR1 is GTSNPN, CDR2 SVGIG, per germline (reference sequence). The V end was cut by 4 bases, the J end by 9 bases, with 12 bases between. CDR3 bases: TGTGCCTGGACGGGGGGCGCCAGCTACACCTTC. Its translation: CAWTGGASYTF.

The CDR3 reads CASTLLGLAEETQYF. Here the CDR3 DNA reads TGTGCCAGCACCCTTCTGGGACTAGCGGAAGAGACCCAGTACTTC. V and J are TRBV2 and TRBJ2-5, with TRBD2 matching over 11 bases. Germline assignment: CDR1 SNHLY and CDR2 FYNNEI. The CDR3 consists of 15 residues. The V segment lost 7 bases and the J segment 3 bases; nucleotides outside the gene matches: 7.

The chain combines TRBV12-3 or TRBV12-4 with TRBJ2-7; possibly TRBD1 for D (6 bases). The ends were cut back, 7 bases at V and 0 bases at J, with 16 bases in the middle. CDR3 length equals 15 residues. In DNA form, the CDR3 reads TGTGCCAGCACCCGAGGGGGAGCAGGCTCCTACGAGCAGTACTTC. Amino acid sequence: CASTRGGAGSYEQYF.

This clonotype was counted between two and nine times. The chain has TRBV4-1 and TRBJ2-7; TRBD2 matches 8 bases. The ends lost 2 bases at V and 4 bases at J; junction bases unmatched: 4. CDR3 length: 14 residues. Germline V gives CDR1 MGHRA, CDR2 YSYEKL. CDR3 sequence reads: CASSQSAGVYEQYF. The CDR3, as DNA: TGCGCCAGCAGCCAATCAGCGGGAGTGTACGAGCAGTACTTC.

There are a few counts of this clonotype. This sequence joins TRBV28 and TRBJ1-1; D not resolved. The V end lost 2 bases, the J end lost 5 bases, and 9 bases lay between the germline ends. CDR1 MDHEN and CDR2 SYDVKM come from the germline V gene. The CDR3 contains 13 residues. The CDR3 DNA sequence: TGTGCCAGCAGTTTAAGGGCCAGTACTGAAGCTTTCTTT. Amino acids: CASSLRASTEAFF.

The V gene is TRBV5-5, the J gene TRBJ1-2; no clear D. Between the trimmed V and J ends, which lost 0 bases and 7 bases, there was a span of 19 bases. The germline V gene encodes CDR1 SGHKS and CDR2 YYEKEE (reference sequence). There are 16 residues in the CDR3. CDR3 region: CASSLAGAGIGVGYTF. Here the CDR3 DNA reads TGTGCCAGCAGCTTGGCGGGCGCGGGAATAGGCGTTGGCTACACCTTC.

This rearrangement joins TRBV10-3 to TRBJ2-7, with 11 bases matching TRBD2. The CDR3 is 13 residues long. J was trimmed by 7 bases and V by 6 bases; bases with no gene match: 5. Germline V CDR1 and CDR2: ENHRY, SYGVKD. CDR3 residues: CAIRTSGSGEQYF. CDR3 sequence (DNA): TGTGCCATCAGAACTAGCGGGAGTGGAGAGCAGTACTTC.

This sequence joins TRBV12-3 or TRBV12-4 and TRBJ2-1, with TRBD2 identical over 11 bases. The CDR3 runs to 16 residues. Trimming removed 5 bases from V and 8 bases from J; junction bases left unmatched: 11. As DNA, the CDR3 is TGTGCCAGCAGTCGTAATCTAGCGGGAGGCCGGTATGAGCAGTTCTTC. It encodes CASSRNLAGGRYEQFF.

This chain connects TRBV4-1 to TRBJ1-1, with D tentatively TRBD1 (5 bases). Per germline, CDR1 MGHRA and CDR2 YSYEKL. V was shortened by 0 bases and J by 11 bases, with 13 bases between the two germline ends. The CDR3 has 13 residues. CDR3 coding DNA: TGCGCCAGCAGCCAAGAACCCGACAGTGGGGCTTTCTTT. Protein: CASSQEPDSGAFF.

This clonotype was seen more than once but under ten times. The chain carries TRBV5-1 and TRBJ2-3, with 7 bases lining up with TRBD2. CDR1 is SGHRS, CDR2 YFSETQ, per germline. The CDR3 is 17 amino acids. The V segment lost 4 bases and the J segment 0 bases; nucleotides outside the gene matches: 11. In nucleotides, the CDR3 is TGCGCCAGCAGCAAATCAGGACTAGTTGGGAGCACAGATACGCAGTATTTT. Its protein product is CASSKSGLVGSTDTQYF.

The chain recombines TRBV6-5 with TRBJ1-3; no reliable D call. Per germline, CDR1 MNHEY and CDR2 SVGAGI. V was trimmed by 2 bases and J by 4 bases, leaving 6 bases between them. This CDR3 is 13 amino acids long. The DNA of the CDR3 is TGTGCCAGCAGTTACGTGGGAGGAAACACCATATATTTT. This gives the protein CASSYVGGNTIYF.

The CDR3 nucleotides are TGCAGCGGGGAACAGGGGGCCAACAATGAGCAGTTCTTC. This encodes CSGEQGANNEQFF. The chain recombines TRBV29-1 with TRBJ2-1; 9 bases are shared with TRBD1. CDR3 size: 13 residues. Germline values: CDR1 SQVTM, CDR2 ANQGSEA. Germline trimming cut 7 bases from V and 5 bases from J; bases unmatched to any gene: 6.

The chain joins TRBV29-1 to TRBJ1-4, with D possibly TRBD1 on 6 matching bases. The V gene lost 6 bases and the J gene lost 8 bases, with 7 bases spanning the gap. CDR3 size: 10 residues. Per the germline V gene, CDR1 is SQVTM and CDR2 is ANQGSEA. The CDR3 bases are TGCAGCGTGGGGGCCGAAAAACTGTTTTTT. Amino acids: CSVGAEKLFF.

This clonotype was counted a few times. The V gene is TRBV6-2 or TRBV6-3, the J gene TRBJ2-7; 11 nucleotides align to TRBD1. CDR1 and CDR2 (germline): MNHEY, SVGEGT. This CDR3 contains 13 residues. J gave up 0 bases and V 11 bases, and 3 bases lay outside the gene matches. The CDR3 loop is CAGGTGGSYEQYF. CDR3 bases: TGTGCCGGCGGGACAGGGGGCTCCTACGAGCAGTACTTC.

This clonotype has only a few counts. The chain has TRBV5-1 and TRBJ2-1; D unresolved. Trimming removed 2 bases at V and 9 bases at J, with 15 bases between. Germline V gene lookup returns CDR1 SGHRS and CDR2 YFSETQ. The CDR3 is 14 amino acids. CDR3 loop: CASSLRTPGSEQFF. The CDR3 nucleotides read TGCGCCAGCAGCTTAAGGACCCCAGGTAGTGAGCAGTTCTTC. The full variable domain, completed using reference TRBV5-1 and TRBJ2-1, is KAGVTQTPRYLIKTRGQQVTLSCSPISGHRSVSWYQQTPGQGLQFLFEYFSETQRNKGNFPGRFSGRQFSNSRSEMNVSTLELGDSALYLCASSLRTPGSEQFFGPGTRLTVL.

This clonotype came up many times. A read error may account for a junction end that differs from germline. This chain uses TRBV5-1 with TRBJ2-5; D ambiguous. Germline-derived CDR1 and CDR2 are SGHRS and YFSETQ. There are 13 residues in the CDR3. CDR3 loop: CASSLALQETQYF. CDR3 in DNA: TGTGCCAGCAGCTTAGCACTTCAAGAGACCCAGTACTTC.

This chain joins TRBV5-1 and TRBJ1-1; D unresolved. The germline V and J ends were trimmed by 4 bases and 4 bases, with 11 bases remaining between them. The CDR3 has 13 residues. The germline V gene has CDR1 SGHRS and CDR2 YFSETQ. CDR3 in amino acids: CASSPRGSTEAFF. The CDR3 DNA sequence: TGCGCCAGCAGCCCGCGGGGATCCACTGAAGCTTTCTTT.

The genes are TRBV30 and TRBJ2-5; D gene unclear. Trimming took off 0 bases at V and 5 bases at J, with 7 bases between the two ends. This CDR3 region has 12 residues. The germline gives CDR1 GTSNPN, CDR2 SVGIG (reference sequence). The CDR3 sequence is CAWSVGTETQYF. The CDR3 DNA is TGTGCCTGGAGTGTGGGTACGGAGACCCAGTACTTC.

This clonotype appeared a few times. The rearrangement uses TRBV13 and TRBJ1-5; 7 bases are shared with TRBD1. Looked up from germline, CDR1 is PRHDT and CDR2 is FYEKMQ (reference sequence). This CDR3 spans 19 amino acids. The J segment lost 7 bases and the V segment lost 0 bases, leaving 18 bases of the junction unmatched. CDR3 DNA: TGTGCCAGCAGCTTAGGAGGCTCGTCGGCAGGGGGAACTCTCCAGCCCCAGCATTTT. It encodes CASSLGGSSAGGTLQPQHF.

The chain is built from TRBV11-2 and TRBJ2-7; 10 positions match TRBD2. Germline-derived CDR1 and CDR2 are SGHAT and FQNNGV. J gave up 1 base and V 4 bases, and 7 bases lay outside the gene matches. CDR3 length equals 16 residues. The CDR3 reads CASSSFPSGRSYEQYF. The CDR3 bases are TGTGCCAGCAGCTCATTTCCTAGCGGGAGATCCTACGAGCAGTACTTC.

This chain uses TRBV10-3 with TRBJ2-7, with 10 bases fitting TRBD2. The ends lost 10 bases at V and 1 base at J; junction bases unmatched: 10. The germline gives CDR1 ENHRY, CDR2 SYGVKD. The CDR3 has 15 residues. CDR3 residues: CATSAGGPSSYEQYF. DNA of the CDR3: TGTGCCACCTCAGCGGGAGGGCCATCTTCCTACGAGCAGTACTTC.

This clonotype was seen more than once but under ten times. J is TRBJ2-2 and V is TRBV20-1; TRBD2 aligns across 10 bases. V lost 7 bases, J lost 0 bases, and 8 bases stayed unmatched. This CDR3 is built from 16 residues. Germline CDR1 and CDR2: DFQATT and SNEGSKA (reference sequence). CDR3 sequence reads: CSGARTSGPNTGELFF. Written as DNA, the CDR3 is TGCAGTGGTGCGCGGACTAGCGGACCGAACACCGGGGAGCTGTTTTTT.

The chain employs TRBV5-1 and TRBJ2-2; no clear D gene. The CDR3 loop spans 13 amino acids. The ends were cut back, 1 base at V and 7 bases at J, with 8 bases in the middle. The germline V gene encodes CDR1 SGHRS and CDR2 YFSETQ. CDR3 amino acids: CASSLLLNGELFF. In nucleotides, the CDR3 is TGCGCCAGCAGCTTGCTGTTGAACGGGGAGCTGTTTTTT.

This CDR3 is CASSLSRTGVGGANVLTF. In DNA, the CDR3 is TGTGCCAGCAGTTTATCGCGGACAGGGGTAGGTGGGGCCAACGTCCTGACTTTC. The V and J genes are TRBV27 and TRBJ2-6; 9 bases map to TRBD1. J was trimmed by 3 bases and V by 0 bases; bases with no gene match: 6. In germline, CDR1 is MNHEY, CDR2 SMNVEV (reference sequence). The CDR3 runs to 18 residues.

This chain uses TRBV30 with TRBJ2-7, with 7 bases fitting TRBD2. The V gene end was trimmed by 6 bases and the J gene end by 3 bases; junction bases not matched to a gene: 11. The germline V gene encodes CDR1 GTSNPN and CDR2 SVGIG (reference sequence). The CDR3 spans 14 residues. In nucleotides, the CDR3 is TGTGCCTGCCGCCGGGACGGGAGGAACTACGAGCAGTACTTC. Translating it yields CACRRDGRNYEQYF. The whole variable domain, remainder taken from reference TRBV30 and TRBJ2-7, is SQTIHQWPATLVQPVGSPLSLECTVEGTSNPNLYWYRQAAGRGLQLLFYSVGIGQISSEVPQNLSASRPQDRQFILSSKKLLLSDSGFYLCACRRDGRNYEQYFGPGTRLTVT.

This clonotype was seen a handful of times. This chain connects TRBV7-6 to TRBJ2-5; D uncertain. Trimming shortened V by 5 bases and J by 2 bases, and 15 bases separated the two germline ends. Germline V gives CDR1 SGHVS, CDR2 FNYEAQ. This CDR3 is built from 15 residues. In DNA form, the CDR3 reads TGTGCCAGCAGCCCTCAACGTAGCCGGCAAGAGACCCAGTACTTC. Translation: CASSPQRSRQETQYF. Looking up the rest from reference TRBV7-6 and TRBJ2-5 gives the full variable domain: GAGVSQSPRYKVTKRGQDVALRCDPISGHVSLYWYRQALGQGPEFLTYFNYEAQQDKSGLPNDRFSAERPEGSISTLTIQRTEQRDSAMYRCASSPQRSRQETQYFGPGTRLLVL.

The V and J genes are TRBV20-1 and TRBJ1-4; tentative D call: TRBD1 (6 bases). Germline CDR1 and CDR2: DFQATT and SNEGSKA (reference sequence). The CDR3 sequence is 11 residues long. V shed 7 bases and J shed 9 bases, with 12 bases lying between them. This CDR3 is CSGTQGQKLFF. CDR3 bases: TGCAGTGGGACCCAGGGGCAAAAACTGTTTTTT.

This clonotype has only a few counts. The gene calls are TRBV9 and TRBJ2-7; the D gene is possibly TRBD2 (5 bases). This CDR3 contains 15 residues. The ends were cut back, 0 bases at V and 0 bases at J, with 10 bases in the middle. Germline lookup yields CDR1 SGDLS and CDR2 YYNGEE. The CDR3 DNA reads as TGTGCCAGCAGCGTAGCCGGGGTACCCTCCTACGAGCAGTACTTC. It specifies CASSVAGVPSYEQYF.